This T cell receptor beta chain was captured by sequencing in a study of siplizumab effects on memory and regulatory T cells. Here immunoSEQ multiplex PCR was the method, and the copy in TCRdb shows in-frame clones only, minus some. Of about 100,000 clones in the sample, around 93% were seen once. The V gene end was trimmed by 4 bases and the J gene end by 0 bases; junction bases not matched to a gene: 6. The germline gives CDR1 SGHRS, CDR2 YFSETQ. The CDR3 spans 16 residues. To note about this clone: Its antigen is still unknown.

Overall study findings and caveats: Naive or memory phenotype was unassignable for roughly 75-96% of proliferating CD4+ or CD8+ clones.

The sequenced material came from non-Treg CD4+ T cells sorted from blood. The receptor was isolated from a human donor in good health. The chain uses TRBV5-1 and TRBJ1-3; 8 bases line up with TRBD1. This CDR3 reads CASSVTGANSGNTIYF. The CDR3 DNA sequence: TGCGCCAGCAGCGTGACAGGGGCCAACTCTGGAAACACCATATATTTT.